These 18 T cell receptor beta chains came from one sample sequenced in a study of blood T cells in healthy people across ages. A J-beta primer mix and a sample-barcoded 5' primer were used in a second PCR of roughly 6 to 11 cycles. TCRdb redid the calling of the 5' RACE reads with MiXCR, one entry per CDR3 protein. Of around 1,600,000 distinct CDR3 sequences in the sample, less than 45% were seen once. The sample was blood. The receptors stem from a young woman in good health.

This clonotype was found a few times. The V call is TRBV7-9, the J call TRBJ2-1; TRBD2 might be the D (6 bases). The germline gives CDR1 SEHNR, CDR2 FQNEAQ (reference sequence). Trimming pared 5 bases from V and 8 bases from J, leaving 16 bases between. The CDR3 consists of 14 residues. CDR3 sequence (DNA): TGTGCCAGCAGCCCCGTTACTAGCATCGATGAGCAGTTCTTC. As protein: CASSPVTSIDEQFF.

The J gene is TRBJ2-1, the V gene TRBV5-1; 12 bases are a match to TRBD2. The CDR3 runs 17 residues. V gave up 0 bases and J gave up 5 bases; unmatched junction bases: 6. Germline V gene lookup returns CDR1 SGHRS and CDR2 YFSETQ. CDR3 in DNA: TGCGCCAGCAGCTTGGGTGCTAGCGGGAGGGCCAACAATGAGCAGTTCTTC. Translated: CASSLGASGRANNEQFF. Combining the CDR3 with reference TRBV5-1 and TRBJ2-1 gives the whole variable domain KAGVTQTPRYLIKTRGQQVTLSCSPISGHRSVSWYQQTPGQGLQFLFEYFSETQRNKGNFPGRFSGRQFSNSRSEMNVSTLELGDSALYLCASSLGASGRANNEQFFGPGTRLTVL.

This CDR3 is CASSLAPNNEQYF. The CDR3 coding sequence is TGCGCCAGCAGCTTAGCCCCCAACAATGAGCAGTACTTC. This chain links TRBV5-1 with TRBJ2-7; the D is unclear. CDR3 length equals 13 residues. Per the germline V gene, CDR1 is SGHRS and CDR2 is YFSETQ. Trimming shortened V by 2 bases and J by 7 bases, and 13 bases separated the two germline ends. The full variable domain, rest sourced from reference TRBV5-1 and TRBJ2-7, is KAGVTQTPRYLIKTRGQQVTLSCSPISGHRSVSWYQQTPGQGLQFLFEYFSETQRNKGNFPGRFSGRQFSNSRSEMNVSTLELGDSALYLCASSLAPNNEQYFGPGTRLTVT.

The CDR3, as DNA: TGTGCCAGCAGATACGCTCTCGCAAGGCACCACGAGCAGTACTTC. Translating it yields CASRYALARHHEQYF. The chain is built from TRBV6-6 and TRBJ2-5; D call uncertain. The DNA end is a closer match to TRBJ2-7, so the J assignment may be wrong. The CDR3 contains 15 residues. CDR1 and CDR2 (germline): MNHNY, SVGAGI (reference sequence).

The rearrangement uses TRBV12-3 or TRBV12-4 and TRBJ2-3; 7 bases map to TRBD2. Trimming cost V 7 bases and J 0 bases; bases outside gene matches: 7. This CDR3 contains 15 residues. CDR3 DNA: TGTGCCAGCACCTGGGGGGGGTTTAGCACAGATACGCAGTATTTT. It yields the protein CASTWGGFSTDTQYF.

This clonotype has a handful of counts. CDR3 residues: CSANLLSYNEQFF. CDR3 sequence (DNA): TGCAGTGCTAATCTCCTATCCTACAATGAGCAGTTCTTC. The gene calls are TRBV20-1 and TRBJ2-1; D gene unclear. Trimming left V 4 bases short and J 1 base short, with 8 bases between. The CDR3 spans 13 residues. Looked up from germline, CDR1 is DFQATT and CDR2 is SNEGSKA (reference sequence).

The CDR3 loop is CASSSGLAGGPYSYNEQFF. The CDR3 DNA is TGTGCCAGCAGTTCTGGACTAGCGGGGGGACCCTACTCCTACAATGAGCAGTTCTTC. This sequence joins TRBV12-3 or TRBV12-4 and TRBJ2-1, with TRBD2 identical over 14 bases. This CDR3 is built from 19 residues. J was trimmed by 0 bases and V by 4 bases; bases with no gene match: 8.

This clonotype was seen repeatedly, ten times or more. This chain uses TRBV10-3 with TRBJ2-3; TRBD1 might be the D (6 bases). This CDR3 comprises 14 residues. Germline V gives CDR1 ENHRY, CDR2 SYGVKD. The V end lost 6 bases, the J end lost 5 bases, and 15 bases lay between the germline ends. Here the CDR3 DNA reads TGTGCCATCAGGGAAGGCAGGGGTTTAGATACGCAGTATTTT. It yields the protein CAIREGRGLDTQYF.

The CDR3 is CSVHRPGQGKETQYF. CDR3 sequence (DNA): TGCAGTGTCCACCGCCCGGGACAGGGGAAAGAGACCCAGTACTTC. The chain combines TRBV20-1 with TRBJ2-5; 10 nucleotides agree with TRBD1. Trimming took 7 bases from V and 3 from J; bases not matched to a gene: 11. CDR1 DFQATT and CDR2 SNEGSKA come from the germline V gene (reference sequence). CDR3 size: 15 residues.

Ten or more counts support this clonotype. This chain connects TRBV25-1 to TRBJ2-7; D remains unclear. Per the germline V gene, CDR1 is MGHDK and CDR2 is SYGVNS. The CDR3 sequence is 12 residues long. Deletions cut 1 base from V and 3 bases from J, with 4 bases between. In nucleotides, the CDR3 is TGTGCCAGCAGTGAATCCGTCTACGAGCAGTACTTC. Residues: CASSESVYEQYF.

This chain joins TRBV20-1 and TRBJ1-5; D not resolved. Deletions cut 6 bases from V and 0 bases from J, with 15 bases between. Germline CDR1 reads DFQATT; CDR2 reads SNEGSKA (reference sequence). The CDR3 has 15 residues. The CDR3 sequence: CSATAGRHSNQPQHF. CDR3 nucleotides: TGCAGTGCGACCGCAGGTCGGCATAGCAATCAGCCCCAGCATTTT.

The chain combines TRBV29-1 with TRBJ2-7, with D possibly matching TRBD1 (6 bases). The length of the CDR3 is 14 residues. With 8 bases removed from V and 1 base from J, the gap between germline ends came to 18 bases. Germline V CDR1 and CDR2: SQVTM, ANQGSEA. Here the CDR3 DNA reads TGCAGCATTCGTCAGGACAGCTTATCCTACGAGCAGTACTTC. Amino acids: CSIRQDSLSYEQYF.

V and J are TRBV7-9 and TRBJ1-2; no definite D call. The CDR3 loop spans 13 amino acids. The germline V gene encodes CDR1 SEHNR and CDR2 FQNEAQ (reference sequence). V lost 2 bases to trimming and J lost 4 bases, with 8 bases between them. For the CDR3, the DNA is TGTGCCAGCAGCTTATTCGGACCCTATGGCTACACCTTC. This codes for CASSLFGPYGYTF.

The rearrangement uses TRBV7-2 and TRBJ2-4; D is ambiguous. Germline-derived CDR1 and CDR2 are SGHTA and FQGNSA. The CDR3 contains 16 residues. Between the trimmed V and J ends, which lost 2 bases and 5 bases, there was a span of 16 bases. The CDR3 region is CASSLPGHPTENIQYF. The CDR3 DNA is TGTGCCAGCAGCTTACCGGGCCATCCCACAGAAAACATTCAGTACTTC.

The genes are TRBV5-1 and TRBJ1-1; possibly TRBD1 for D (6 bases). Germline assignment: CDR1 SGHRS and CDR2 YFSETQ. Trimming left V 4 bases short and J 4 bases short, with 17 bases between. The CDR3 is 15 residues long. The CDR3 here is CASSLRVGGGTEAFF. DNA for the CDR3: TGCGCCAGCAGCCTAAGGGTCGGAGGGGGCACTGAAGCTTTCTTT.

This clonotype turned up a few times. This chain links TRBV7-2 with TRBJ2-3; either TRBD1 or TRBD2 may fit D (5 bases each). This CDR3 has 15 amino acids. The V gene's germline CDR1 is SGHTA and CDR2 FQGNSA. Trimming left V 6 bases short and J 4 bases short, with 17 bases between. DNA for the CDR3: TGTGCCAGCAGAATAGCCGGGACCACCTCAGATACGCAGTATTTT. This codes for CASRIAGTTSDTQYF.

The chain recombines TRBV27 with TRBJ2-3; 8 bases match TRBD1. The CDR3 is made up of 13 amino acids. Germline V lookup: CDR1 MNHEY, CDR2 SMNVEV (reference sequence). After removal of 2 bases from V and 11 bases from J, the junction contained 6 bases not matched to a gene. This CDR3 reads CASSLGAGTGQYF. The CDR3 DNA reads TGTGCCAGCAGTTTAGGGGCCGGGACAGGGCAGTATTTT.

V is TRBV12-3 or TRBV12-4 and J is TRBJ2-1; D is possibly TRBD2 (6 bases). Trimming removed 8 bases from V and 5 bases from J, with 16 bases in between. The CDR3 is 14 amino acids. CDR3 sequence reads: CASRPAGEDNEQFF. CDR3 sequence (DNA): TGTGCCAGCCGCCCCGCCGGGGAGGACAATGAGCAGTTCTTC.